This T cell receptor beta chain emerged from a study of neoadjuvant anti-PD-1 for oral cavity cancer. Study-wide background: Patients without progression got a fourth dose around day 43.

About this clone itself: The antigen remains unidentified.

Clones were sequenced by immunoSEQ multiplex PCR, and TCRdb holds only the in-frame ones, with some missing. This sample yields 20,000 to 25,000 clones, of which less than 35% are seen a single time; about 17% belongs to the top ten. Study-wide results and caveats: Greater tumor shrinkage accompanied bigger post-treatment sizes of preexisting clones. Only a few patients per response group were TCR-analyzed; validation needed.

The V gene's germline CDR1 is MGHRA and CDR2 YSYEKL. The length of the CDR3 is 17 residues. The V end lost 5 bases, the J end lost 0 bases, and 17 bases lay between the germline ends. The time point: after neoadjuvant nivolumab, at surgical resection. This sequence joins TRBV4-1 and TRBJ2-1, with TRBD2 as a possible D gene (6 bases). Source: tumor tissue, taken after nivolumab (anti-PD-1) treatment. This TCR was recovered from a person aged 40 to 85 with oral cavity squamous cell carcinoma. Written as DNA, the CDR3 is TGCGCCAGCAGCAGAGGAATAGCGGTAAGCTCCTACAATGAGCAGTTCTTC. It translates to CASSRGIAVSSYNEQFF.